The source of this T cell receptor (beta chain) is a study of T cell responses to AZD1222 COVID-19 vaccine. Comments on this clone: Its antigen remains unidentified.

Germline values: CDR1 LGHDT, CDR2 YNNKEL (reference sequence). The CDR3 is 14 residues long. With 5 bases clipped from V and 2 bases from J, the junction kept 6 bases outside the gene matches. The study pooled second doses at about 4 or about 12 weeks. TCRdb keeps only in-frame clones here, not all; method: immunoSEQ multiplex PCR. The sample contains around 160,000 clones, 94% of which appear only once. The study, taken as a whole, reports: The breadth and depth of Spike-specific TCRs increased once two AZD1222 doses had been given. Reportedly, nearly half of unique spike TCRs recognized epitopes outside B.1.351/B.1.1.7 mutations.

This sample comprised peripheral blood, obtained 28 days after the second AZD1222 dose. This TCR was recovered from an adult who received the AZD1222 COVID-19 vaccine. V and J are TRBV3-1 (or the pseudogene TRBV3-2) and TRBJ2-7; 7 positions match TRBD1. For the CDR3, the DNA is TGTGCCAGCAGCTCGGGACAGAAAACCTACGAGCAGTACTTC. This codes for CASSSGQKTYEQYF.